A selection of T cell receptor beta chains follows, all from one sample in a study of spatial heterogeneity in lung cancer. TCRdb analysed the 5' RACE reads with MiXCR anew, one entry per CDR3 protein. The top ten clones hold around 10% of a sample with about 23,000 distinct CDR3 sequences, about 4.3% of them seen once. The sequencing here drew on lung tumor tissue, taken at surgery. Source of these receptors: a male donor with early-stage non-small cell lung cancer. The CDR3 runs from the conserved cysteine through the conserved F or W. A D gene is named only where the DNA matches it firmly. Size is omitted from some rows. Given values are once, few, many or a class for expanded clones.

clone_size: many; j_call: TRBJ1-1; v_call: TRBV7-8; d_call: -; cdr3_nt: TGTGCCAGCAGCTTGACCGAAGGTACTGAAGCTTTCTTT; cdr3_aa: CASSLTEGTEAFF
clone_size: medium-sized; j_call: TRBJ2-1; v_call: TRBV5-1; d_call: TRBD2; cdr3_nt: TGCGCCAGCAGCCGACTAGCGGGGGGCGATGAGCAGTTCTTC; cdr3_aa: CASSRLAGGDEQFF
clone_size: -; j_call: TRBJ2-2; v_call: TRBV12-3/TRBV12-4; d_call: -; cdr3_nt: TGTGCCAGCAGTAAAGCTACCGGGGAGCTGTTTTTT; cdr3_aa: CASSKATGELFF
clone_size: -; j_call: TRBJ1-1; v_call: TRBV30; d_call: -; cdr3_nt: TGTGCCTGGAGTAGTTTTATGAACACTGAAGCTTTCTTT; cdr3_aa: CAWSSFMNTEAFF
clone_size: many; j_call: TRBJ2-2; v_call: TRBV10-3; d_call: -; cdr3_nt: TGTGCCATCAGTGTCGCCTCGAACACCGGGGAGCTGTTTTTT; cdr3_aa: CAISVASNTGELFF
clone_size: many; j_call: TRBJ2-5; v_call: TRBV5-1; d_call: TRBD2; cdr3_nt: TGCGCCAGCAGCTTGGTAGCGGGGGAGACCCAGTACTTC; cdr3_aa: CASSLVAGETQYF
clone_size: many; j_call: TRBJ2-3; v_call: TRBV7-2; d_call: -; cdr3_nt: TGTGCCAGCAGCTTACGGTTGATCGGCGGGGGACAAGATACGCAGTATTTT; cdr3_aa: CASSLRLIGGGQDTQYF
clone_size: many; j_call: TRBJ2-3; v_call: TRBV7-8; d_call: TRBD2; cdr3_nt: TGTGCCAGCAGCTTTCGACTAGCGGGGACAGATACGCAGTATTTT; cdr3_aa: CASSFRLAGTDTQYF
clone_size: medium-sized; j_call: TRBJ1-1; v_call: TRBV4-3; d_call: -; cdr3_nt: TGCGCCAGCAGCCAAGGGGCTGACAGGGAAGCTTTCTTT; cdr3_aa: CASSQGADREAFF
clone_size: many; j_call: TRBJ1-2; v_call: TRBV5-4; d_call: -; cdr3_nt: TGTGCCAGCAGCTTGGGGGGAGCAAACTATGGCTACACCTTC; cdr3_aa: CASSLGGANYGYTF
clone_size: few; j_call: TRBJ2-7; v_call: TRBV6-2/TRBV6-3; d_call: TRBD2; cdr3_nt: TGTGCCAGCAGTTACCCGACTAGCCTGGGGTACGAGCAGTACTTC; cdr3_aa: CASSYPTSLGYEQYF
clone_size: -; j_call: TRBJ2-7; v_call: TRBV29-1; d_call: TRBD1; cdr3_nt: TGCAGCGCGCTTTTCGACAGGGCCGACGAGCAGTACTTC; cdr3_aa: CSALFDRADEQYF
clone_size: few; j_call: TRBJ1-5; v_call: TRBV30; d_call: -; cdr3_nt: TGTGCCTGGAGTCAAGGATGGGGCGCTCCCCAGCATTTT; cdr3_aa: CAWSQGWGAPQHF
clone_size: many; j_call: TRBJ2-1; v_call: TRBV11-2; d_call: -; cdr3_nt: TGTGCCAGCAGCCCTCAGGCGGGGAATGAGCAGTTCTTC; cdr3_aa: CASSPQAGNEQFF
clone_size: many; j_call: TRBJ1-5; v_call: TRBV28; d_call: -; cdr3_nt: TGTGCCAGCAGTTTTTTCACAGGGTGGCAGCCCCAGCATTTT; cdr3_aa: CASSFFTGWQPQHF
clone_size: many; j_call: TRBJ2-1; v_call: TRBV20-1; d_call: -; cdr3_nt: TGCAGTGCTGCGATCCCCCTCGGGGTGAATGAGCAGTTCTTC; cdr3_aa: CSAAIPLGVNEQFF
clone_size: few; j_call: TRBJ1-5; v_call: TRBV2; d_call: -; cdr3_nt: TGTGCCAGCAGTGAAAAGGGAAGGGGGAGCAATCAGCCCCAGCATTTT; cdr3_aa: CASSEKGRGSNQPQHF
clone_size: many; j_call: TRBJ1-1; v_call: TRBV5-8; d_call: -; cdr3_nt: TGTGCCAGCAGCAGGAACAGGGCAAGGACTGAAGCTTTCTTT; cdr3_aa: CASSRNRARTEAFF